Shown below are 20 T cell receptor beta chains from a single sample sequenced in a study of regulatory T cells in long-lasting Graves disease. Relying on iRepertoire HTBI primers and Arm-PCR of CDR3 regions, the team built TCR beta libraries. A single record per CDR3 protein comes from TCRdb applying MiXCR to the multiplex PCR reads. Here the sample spans hundreds of thousands of distinct CDR3 sequences, 15% being singletons. The time point denotes: newly diagnosed GD, antithyroid drugs for less than 3 months. Preparation of the TCR library used RNA extracted from PBMCs. In addition, the sample was reused for a study of T cells in Graves' hyperthyroidism and ophthalmopathy.

Sequencing used peripheral blood mononuclear cells (PBMCs), obtained at new diagnosis, from a patient treated with antithyroid drugs. The receptors originated from a woman aged 40 to 50 with Graves disease.

The V call is TRBV30, the J call TRBJ2-7, with 7 bases that match TRBD2. V shed 2 bases, J shed 4 bases, and the junction held 5 bases outside the gene matches. The CDR3 runs 13 residues. The germline CDR1 and CDR2 sequences are GTSNPN and SVGIG (reference sequence). The chain's CDR3 is CAWSFTSDYEQYF. The CDR3 nucleotides read TGTGCCTGGAGTTTCACTAGCGATTACGAGCAGTACTTC. Supplemented by reference TRBV30 and TRBJ2-7, the full variable domain reads SQTIHQWPATLVQPVGSPLSLECTVEGTSNPNLYWYRQAAGRGLQLLFYSVGIGQISSEVPQNLSASRPQDRQFILSSKKLLLSDSGFYLCAWSFTSDYEQYFGPGTRLTVT.

Ten or more counts support this clonotype. V and J are TRBV28 and TRBJ1-1; the D gene is possibly TRBD1 (5 bases). Trimming removed 5 bases at V and 6 bases at J, with 13 bases between. The CDR3 contains 13 residues. Germline-derived CDR1 and CDR2 are MDHEN and SYDVKM. CDR3 nucleotide sequence: TGTGCCAGCAGTCTCGGGACTCTTGCTGAAGCTTTCTTT. Translating gives CASSLGTLAEAFF.

The sample holds many counts of this clonotype. This chain connects TRBV28 to TRBJ2-3, with TRBD2 matching over 14 bases. The CDR3 totals 16 residues. Trimming at V came to 6 bases and at J to 4 bases, leaving 6 bases not matched to a gene. Germline V gives CDR1 MDHEN, CDR2 SYDVKM. The DNA of the CDR3 is TGTGCCAGCAGCGTCGGGACTAGCGGGAGACCAGATACGCAGTATTTT. It encodes CASSVGTSGRPDTQYF.

This clonotype was observed many times. The chain has TRBV29-1 and TRBJ1-2, with D perhaps matching TRBD1 (5 bases). Germline V CDR1 and CDR2: SQVTM, ANQGSEA. V lost 4 bases and J 2 bases, leaving 14 bases between the germline ends. The CDR3 contains 14 residues. The CDR3 loop reads CSVVSPDRNYGYTF. CDR3 nucleotide sequence: TGCAGCGTTGTGTCACCCGACAGAAACTATGGCTACACCTTC.

V usage is TRBV29-1 and J usage is TRBJ2-1; perhaps TRBD2 as D (5 bases). This CDR3 comprises 15 residues. The germline V gene encodes CDR1 SQVTM and CDR2 ANQGSEA. V lost 7 bases and J 4 bases, leaving 20 bases between the germline ends. DNA for the CDR3: TGCAGCGAACTAGTCGGAACTCGAGGATACAATGAGCAGTTCTTC. It specifies CSELVGTRGYNEQFF.

A few counts support this clonotype. This sequence joins TRBV5-1 and TRBJ2-7; D might be TRBD2 (6 bases). CDR1 and CDR2 from the germline V gene are SGHRS and YFSETQ. The V gene lost 0 bases and the J gene lost 1 base, with 8 bases spanning the gap. The CDR3 sequence is 14 residues long. The DNA for the CDR3 is TGCGCCAGCAGCTTGGAGGGGAGGTCCTACGAGCAGTACTTC. This translates into CASSLEGRSYEQYF.

This chain joins TRBV20-1 and TRBJ1-1; D gene ambiguous. Germline loops: CDR1 DFQATT, CDR2 SNEGSKA (reference sequence). The CDR3 length is 15 residues. Trimming took 1 base from V and 5 from J, leaving 17 bases between them. CDR3 DNA sequence: TGCAGTGCTAGAGTTCCGGCCACCCCGGTGACTGAAGCTTTCTTT. It is translated as CSARVPATPVTEAFF.

This chain connects TRBV19 to TRBJ2-5, with D maybe TRBD1 (7 bases). Trimming removed 3 bases from V and 1 base from J, with 12 bases in between. The CDR3 has 15 residues. CDR1 is LNHDA and CDR2 is SQIVND in the germline V gene (reference sequence). The CDR3, as DNA: TGTGCCAGTAGTATGACAGGGACTTTCCAAGAGACCCAGTACTTC. Residues: CASSMTGTFQETQYF.

Ten or more counts support this clonotype. This chain connects TRBV7-6 to TRBJ2-5; TRBD1 matches 10 bases. CDR1 and CDR2 (germline): SGHVS, FNYEAQ. CDR3 length equals 17 residues. V lost 0 bases to trimming and J lost 9 bases; unmatched junction nucleotides: 13. This CDR3 is CASSLAPSGTGVMAQYF. The CDR3 DNA follows: TGTGCCAGCAGCTTAGCCCCTTCAGGGACAGGGGTTATGGCCCAGTACTTC.

This clonotype has a count of ten or more. J is TRBJ2-2 and V is TRBV6-2 or TRBV6-3, with 10 bases lining up with TRBD2. The ends lost 6 bases at V and 4 bases at J; junction bases unmatched: 11. CDR1 and CDR2 (germline): MNHEY, SVGEGT. The CDR3 loop spans 17 amino acids. Here the CDR3 reads CASRATSGPPPTGELFF. The CDR3 coding sequence is TGTGCCAGCAGAGCGACTAGCGGGCCACCGCCCACCGGGGAGCTGTTTTTT.

The J gene is TRBJ1-3, the V gene TRBV7-2; no reliable D call. V gave up 5 bases and J gave up 0 bases, with 11 bases separating them. This CDR3 is 15 amino acids long. Germline V gives CDR1 SGHTA, CDR2 FQGNSA. The CDR3 sequence: CASSAYSFSGNTIYF. For the CDR3, the DNA is TGTGCCAGCAGCGCCTACAGCTTCTCTGGAAACACCATATATTTT.

The chain employs TRBV6-1 and TRBJ2-3, with D perhaps TRBD2 (5 bases). Trimming removed 6 bases at V and 3 bases at J, with 16 bases between. CDR1 is MNHNS, CDR2 SASEGT, per germline. The CDR3 has 15 amino acids. CDR3 in amino acids: CASRATSGRTDTQYF. The CDR3 DNA sequence: TGTGCCAGCAGGGCCACTAGTGGGAGAACAGATACGCAGTATTTT.

The sample holds many counts of this clonotype. The rearrangement uses TRBV11-2 and TRBJ2-2; 10 nucleotides line up with TRBD2. CDR1 is SGHAT and CDR2 is FQNNGV in the germline V gene. With 0 bases clipped from V and 4 bases from J, the junction kept 14 bases outside the gene matches. CDR3 length: 20 amino acids. The CDR3 nucleotides are TGTGCCAGCAGCTTAGATCACCTAGCGGGAGATTGGCGGGGCACCGGGGAGCTGTTTTTT. Translated: CASSLDHLAGDWRGTGELFF. The entire variable domain, with the rest obtained from reference TRBV11-2 and TRBJ2-2, is as follows: EAGVAQSPRYKIIEKRQSVAFWCNPISGHATLYWYQQILGQGPKLLIQFQNNGVVDDSQLPKDRFSAERLKGVDSTLKIQPAKLEDSAVYLCASSLDHLAGDWRGTGELFFGEGSRLTVL.

This clonotype appeared a few times. CDR3 sequence: CASSLAFRTSVNTDTQYF. Here the CDR3 DNA reads TGTGCCAGCAGCTTGGCCTTCAGGACTAGCGTCAACACAGATACGCAGTATTTT. The chain recombines TRBV5-6 with TRBJ2-3; 9 bases map to TRBD2. V was pared by 0 bases and J by 2 bases, with 10 bases of the junction left unmatched. CDR1 and CDR2 from the germline V gene are SGHDT and YYEEEE. CDR3 length equals 18 residues.

The sample holds a few counts of this clonotype. A much larger clone lies one base from this, so it may be a read error. This rearrangement joins TRBV7-9 to TRBJ1-1; D might be TRBD1 (5 bases). V lost 8 bases and J 0 bases, leaving 7 bases between the germline ends. The CDR3 consists of 12 residues. The V gene's germline CDR1 is SEHNR and CDR2 FQNEAQ (reference sequence). The CDR3 nucleotides are TGTGCCAGCGGGGGGGTGAACACTGAAGCTTTCTTT. Encoded protein: CASGGVNTEAFF.

At least ten counts were recorded for this clonotype. The V call is TRBV18, the J call TRBJ2-5, with D perhaps TRBD1 (6 bases). V shed 3 bases and J shed 2 bases, with 13 bases lying between them. Germline CDR1 KGHSH, CDR2 LQKENI. This CDR3 is 15 amino acids long. Written as DNA, the CDR3 is TGTGCCAGCTCACCCAAAGACAGGATTCAAGAGACCCAGTACTTC. The encoded protein is CASSPKDRIQETQYF.

This clonotype was observed a few times. V is TRBV29-1 and J is TRBJ2-1; no definite D call. The CDR3 has 11 residues. CDR1 and CDR2 (germline): SQVTM, ANQGSEA. The germline V and J ends were trimmed by 4 bases and 8 bases, with 9 bases remaining between them. Here the CDR3 reads CSVVFRDEQFF. For the CDR3, the DNA is TGCAGCGTTGTTTTTAGGGATGAGCAGTTCTTC.

This clonotype was observed many times. This chain links TRBV20-1 with TRBJ2-1, with a weak D call TRBD1 (6 bases). The CDR3 is made up of 14 amino acids. V shed 6 bases and J shed 0 bases, with 12 bases lying between them. The germline V gene has CDR1 DFQATT and CDR2 SNEGSKA (reference sequence). In DNA, the CDR3 is TGCAGTGCCACCAGGGGAAGCTCCTACAATGAGCAGTTCTTC. This encodes CSATRGSSYNEQFF.

Concerning this clonotype: The missing conserved phenylalanine or tryptophan at the end of this CDR3 makes a read error likely. The chain is built from TRBV6-5 and TRBJ1-1; TRBD1 might be the D (5 bases). The CDR3 spans 16 residues. CDR1 and CDR2 from the germline V gene are MNHEY and SVGAGI. V shed 0 bases and J shed 1 base, with 12 bases lying between them. Here the CDR3 reads CASSYSVTGQNTEAFL. CDR3 DNA sequence: TGTGCCAGCAGTTACTCGGTTACAGGCCAGAACACTGAAGCTTTCCTT.

The rearrangement links TRBV25-1 to TRBJ2-2; D possibly corresponds to TRBD2 (5 bases). The V gene lost 2 bases and the J gene lost 4 bases, with 14 bases spanning the gap. Germline V CDR1 and CDR2: MGHDK, SYGVNS. The CDR3 spans 16 residues. The CDR3 sequence: CASSEPGRAGTGELFF. CDR3 nucleotides: TGTGCCAGCAGTGAACCGGGAAGGGCGGGCACCGGGGAGCTGTTTTTT.